The 26 T cell receptor beta chains listed next were all sequenced from one sample in a study of T-cell reconstitution after alpha-beta-depleted transplantation in children. The library targeted TCRbeta and was prepared with unique molecular identifiers. TCRdb used MiXCR to reprocess the PCR reads, holding one entry per CDR3 protein. The data show approximately 500,000 distinct CDR3 sequences, 8% to 11% seen once. Sample: PBMCs, taken before TCRalphabeta/CD19-depleted stem cell transplant. The receptor source for this set is a child younger than 10 with inherited bone marrow failure, due to receive a stem cell transplant.

The sample holds many counts of this clonotype. The CDR3: CASSTTGGSGANVLTF. In DNA, the CDR3 is TGTGCCAGCAGCACGACGGGAGGTTCTGGGGCCAACGTCCTGACTTTC. The chain uses TRBV7-9 and TRBJ2-6, with TRBD2 identical over 7 bases. The CDR3 covers 16 residues. The V gene's germline CDR1 is SEHNR and CDR2 FQNEAQ (reference sequence). Trimming at V came to 5 bases and at J to 1 base, leaving 5 bases not matched to a gene.

This clonotype was counted only a few times. The chain has TRBV6-1 and TRBJ2-2; D perhaps matches TRBD2 (5 bases). In germline, CDR1 is MNHNS, CDR2 SASEGT. CDR3 size: 15 residues. V lost 6 bases, J lost 2 bases, and 13 bases lay in between. CDR3 protein: CASSSGFSNTGELFF. CDR3 bases: TGTGCCAGCAGCTCGGGGTTCTCCAACACCGGGGAGCTGTTTTTT.

This clonotype was counted at least ten times. The chain recombines TRBV27 with TRBJ1-6; no clear D. The germline V gene encodes CDR1 MNHEY and CDR2 SMNVEV (reference sequence). The CDR3 covers 14 residues. V was trimmed by 5 bases and J by 4 bases, leaving 9 bases between them. CDR3 protein: CASSRTAYNSPLHF. In DNA, the CDR3 is TGTGCCAGCAGTCGGACGGCTTATAATTCACCCCTCCACTTT.

This clonotype was found many times. The rearrangement joins TRBV29-1 to TRBJ2-2; maybe TRBD2 (6 bases). Trimming removed 1 base from V and 5 bases from J, with 8 bases in between. Germline assignment: CDR1 SQVTM and CDR2 ANQGSEA. The CDR3 consists of 13 residues. The CDR3 spells CSVEAEGTGELFF. CDR3 nucleotide sequence: TGCAGCGTTGAAGCGGAGGGTACCGGGGAGCTGTTTTTT.

The chain is built from TRBV30 and TRBJ2-1; 16 positions agree with TRBD2. CDR1 is GTSNPN, CDR2 SVGIG, per germline (reference sequence). CDR3 length equals 19 residues. With 4 bases clipped from V and 0 bases from J, the junction kept 9 bases outside the gene matches. The CDR3 nucleotides read TGTGCCTGGAACTTGGGACTAGCGGGAGGGCCCAGCTCCTACAATGAGCAGTTCTTC. Translation: CAWNLGLAGGPSSYNEQFF.

This clonotype was detected ten times or more. The rearrangement links TRBV10-3 to TRBJ2-7; D ambiguous. The CDR3 is 14 residues long. The germline V gene encodes CDR1 ENHRY and CDR2 SYGVKD. Trimming shortened V by 4 bases and J by 0 bases, and 10 bases separated the two germline ends. The CDR3 region is CAISAGALSYEQYF. CDR3 DNA: TGTGCCATCAGTGCCGGCGCCCTCTCCTACGAGCAGTACTTC.

This clonotype has only one observation. V gene TRBV29-1 combines with J gene TRBJ2-1; D is unclear. Trimming cost V 4 bases and J 2 bases, with 12 bases left between them. The CDR3 sequence is 14 residues long. CDR1 and CDR2 from the germline V gene are SQVTM and ANQGSEA. CDR3 DNA: TGCAGCGTTGGGCAGAGGAGCCCCTACAATGAGCAGTTCTTC. It is translated as CSVGQRSPYNEQFF.

This sequence joins TRBV7-7 and TRBJ1-6; no firm D call. There are 17 residues in the CDR3. Trimming stripped 6 bases from V and 5 bases from J, with 20 bases between. Germline assignment: CDR1 SSHAT and CDR2 FNYEAQ (reference sequence). CDR3: CASRHEPDRVNNSPLHF. In DNA, the CDR3 is TGTGCCAGCAGGCATGAACCCGATCGGGTGAATAATTCACCCCTCCACTTT.

This clonotype was observed at least ten times. V and J are TRBV4-3 and TRBJ2-3; D perhaps matches TRBD2 (6 bases). V dropped 4 bases and J dropped 4 bases, with 21 bases sitting between them. The CDR3 loop spans 17 amino acids. Germline V gives CDR1 LGHNA, CDR2 YSLEER. The CDR3 bases are TGCGCCAGCAGCCGCCGCCCCTCGACTAGTGCCCCAGATACGCAGTATTTT. Translating gives CASSRRPSTSAPDTQYF.

In this sample, this clonotype turned up many times. The chain joins TRBV3-1 to TRBJ2-7; 7 bases are shared with TRBD2. The V segment lost 3 bases and the J segment 12 bases; nucleotides outside the gene matches: 11. From germline, CDR1 is LGHDT and CDR2 YNNKEL (reference sequence). CDR3 size: 13 residues. Here the CDR3 reads CASSHASGGLRYF. DNA for the CDR3: TGTGCCAGCAGCCATGCTAGCGGAGGCCTCCGGTACTTC.

This clonotype was observed many times. The genes are TRBV27 and TRBJ2-1; D might be TRBD2 (6 bases). The CDR3 totals 14 residues. Looked up from germline, CDR1 is MNHEY and CDR2 is SMNVEV (reference sequence). Trimming cost V 5 bases and J 8 bases, with 16 bases left between them. The CDR3 DNA is TGTGCCAGCAGTAGGATAGCGGAGGTGTATGAGCAGTTCTTC. The encoded protein is CASSRIAEVYEQFF.

This clonotype has at least ten counts. The rearrangement links TRBV5-4 to TRBJ2-1, with D possibly matching TRBD1 (6 bases). Germline CDR1 reads SGHNT; CDR2 reads YYREEE (reference sequence). The CDR3 runs 16 residues. V lost 4 bases, J lost 3 bases, and 17 bases lay in between. This chain's CDR3 is CASSTGHPRGYNEQFF. DNA for the CDR3: TGTGCCAGCAGCACGGGACACCCCAGGGGCTACAATGAGCAGTTCTTC.

This clonotype was counted ten times or more. V usage is TRBV28 and J usage is TRBJ2-5; D call uncertain. The germline V and J ends were trimmed by 6 bases and 0 bases, with 11 bases remaining between them. The CDR3 runs 14 residues. The germline CDR1 and CDR2 sequences are MDHEN and SYDVKM. CDR3 DNA: TGTGCCAGCAGACCGTGGACGGACCAAGAGACCCAGTACTTC. Translating gives CASRPWTDQETQYF.

A word on this clonotype: A junction end diverges from the germline sequence, so it may reflect a read error. V is TRBV7-8 and J is TRBJ1-1; TRBD1 agrees at 12 bases. This CDR3 spans 16 amino acids. Looked up from germline, CDR1 is SGHVS and CDR2 is FQNEAQ. DNA of the CDR3: TGTGCCAGCAGCCTGGGACAGGGGGCGGGGAACTCTGAAGCTTTCTTT. Its translation is CASSLGQGAGNSEAFF.

This clonotype occurred many times. The chain joins TRBV3-1 to TRBJ1-2; D ambiguous. V shed 0 bases and J shed 4 bases, with 9 bases lying between them. Germline loops: CDR1 LGHDT, CDR2 YNNKEL (reference sequence). The CDR3 has 14 residues. The CDR3 spells CASSQEWQVYGYTF. DNA for the CDR3: TGTGCCAGCAGCCAAGAGTGGCAGGTCTATGGCTACACCTTC.

This clonotype was seen only a few times. CDR3 in amino acids: CASSPDGRSIEQYF. Here the CDR3 DNA reads TGCGCCAGCAGCCCCGATGGACGGTCGATCGAGCAGTACTTC. The J gene is TRBJ2-7, the V gene TRBV5-1; no firm D call. Germline V gene data show CDR1 as SGHRS and CDR2 as YFSETQ. Trimming removed 4 bases from V and 6 bases from J, with 17 bases in between. CDR3 size: 14 residues.

This clonotype was seen many times. The chain carries TRBV5-1 and TRBJ2-2, with D possibly TRBD2 on 6 matching bases. The germline V and J ends were trimmed by 0 bases and 7 bases, with 25 bases remaining between them. Germline V gene data show CDR1 as SGHRS and CDR2 as YFSETQ. This CDR3 is built from 19 residues. This CDR3 is CASSLDRQGRREKGGELFF. The CDR3 region has the DNA TGCGCCAGCAGCTTGGATCGTCAGGGAAGGCGGGAAAAGGGCGGGGAGCTGTTTTTT.

Written as DNA, the CDR3 is TGTGCCAGCAGCGTCGCCGGGACAGGGACCTACGAGCAGTACTTC. Encoded protein: CASSVAGTGTYEQYF. The gene calls are TRBV5-4 and TRBJ2-7; 9 bases line up with TRBD1. Looked up from germline, CDR1 is SGHNT and CDR2 is YYREEE (reference sequence). The CDR3 is made up of 15 amino acids. Trimming removed 4 bases from V and 2 bases from J; junction bases left unmatched: 7.

This clonotype occurred many times. The gene calls are TRBV4-1 and TRBJ1-4; D call uncertain. The V gene lost 5 bases and the J gene lost 5 bases, with 12 bases spanning the gap. This CDR3 region has 14 residues. CDR1 and CDR2 from the germline V gene are MGHRA and YSYEKL. In DNA, the CDR3 is TGCGCCAGCAGCTCCGAGGTAGAGAATGAAAAACTGTTTTTT. It specifies CASSSEVENEKLFF.

This clonotype was counted at least ten times. This chain links TRBV12-3 or TRBV12-4 with TRBJ2-1; 12 bases map to TRBD2. This CDR3 is built from 15 residues. The V and J ends lost 3 bases and 4 bases, in that order; junction bases with no gene match: 1. The CDR3 protein is CASSFTSGRYNEQFF. For the CDR3, the DNA is TGTGCCAGCAGTTTCACTAGCGGGAGGTACAATGAGCAGTTCTTC.

This clonotype was picked up many times. The V call is TRBV5-1, the J call TRBJ2-3; 15 positions match TRBD2. There are 16 residues in the CDR3. Trimming at V came to 4 bases and at J to 5 bases, leaving 5 bases not matched to a gene. Germline assignment: CDR1 SGHRS and CDR2 YFSETQ. The CDR3 sequence is CASSPGLAGGEDTQYF. The DNA of the CDR3 is TGCGCCAGCAGCCCGGGACTAGCGGGAGGAGAAGATACGCAGTATTTT.

The rearrangement links TRBV9 to TRBJ2-7; TRBD2 aligns across 14 bases. Germline trimming cut 1 base from V and 5 bases from J; bases unmatched to any gene: 5. Germline CDR1 is SGDLS and CDR2 is YYNGEE. The CDR3 sequence is 16 residues long. Here the CDR3 DNA reads TGTGCCAGCAGCGTATTGGGGACTAGCGGGAGAAACGAGCAGTACTTC. This encodes CASSVLGTSGRNEQYF.

This clonotype occurred many times. The chain links TRBV29-1 to TRBJ2-1, with D perhaps assigned TRBD1 or TRBD2 (5 bases each). Trimming removed 2 bases from V and 6 bases from J, with 17 bases in between. Germline loops: CDR1 SQVTM, CDR2 ANQGSEA. This CDR3 contains 15 residues. CDR3 loop: CSVETGLTDINEQFF. The CDR3 bases are TGCAGCGTTGAAACCGGACTGACAGATATCAATGAGCAGTTCTTC.

V usage is TRBV20-1 and J usage is TRBJ2-1; D perhaps matches TRBD2 (6 bases). The ends were cut back, 1 base at V and 3 bases at J, with 10 bases in the middle. CDR1 is DFQATT and CDR2 is SNEGSKA in the germline V gene (reference sequence). This CDR3 comprises 14 residues. CDR3 sequence: CSARGDFNYNEQFF. DNA of the CDR3: TGCAGTGCTAGAGGGGACTTTAACTACAATGAGCAGTTCTTC.

This clonotype was found many times. The chain couples TRBV10-3 to TRBJ2-7; D possibly corresponds to TRBD2 (5 bases). CDR3 length equals 13 residues. Trimming took 2 bases from V and 4 from J, leaving 9 bases between them. Germline V lookup: CDR1 ENHRY, CDR2 SYGVKD. The CDR3 nucleotides read TGTGCCATCAGTGAGGTGGAGGAGTACGAGCAGTACTTC. It codes for CAISEVEEYEQYF.

A note on this clonotype: This may come from a read error, since a much larger clone is one base off. This rearrangement joins TRBV4-1 to TRBJ2-7; TRBD1 is a possible D gene (5 bases). Trimming removed 0 bases from V and 2 bases from J, with 11 bases in between. Per the germline V gene, CDR1 is MGHRA and CDR2 is YSYEKL. CDR3 length: 15 amino acids. The DNA of the CDR3 is TGCGCCAGCAGCCAAGAAGACAGAAACCCCTACGAGCAGTACTTC. Translating gives CASSQEDRNPYEQYF.